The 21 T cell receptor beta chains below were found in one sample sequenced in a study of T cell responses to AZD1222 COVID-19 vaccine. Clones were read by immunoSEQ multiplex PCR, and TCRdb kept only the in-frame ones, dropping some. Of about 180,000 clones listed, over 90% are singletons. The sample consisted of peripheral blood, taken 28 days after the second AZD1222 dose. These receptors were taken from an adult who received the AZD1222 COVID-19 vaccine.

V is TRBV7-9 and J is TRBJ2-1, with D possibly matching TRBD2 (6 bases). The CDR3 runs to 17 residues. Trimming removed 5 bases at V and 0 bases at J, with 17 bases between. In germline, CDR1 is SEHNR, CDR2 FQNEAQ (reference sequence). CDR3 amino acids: CASSPGSEGFSYNEQFF. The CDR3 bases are TGTGCCAGCAGCCCCGGGTCGGAGGGCTTCTCCTACAATGAGCAGTTCTTC.

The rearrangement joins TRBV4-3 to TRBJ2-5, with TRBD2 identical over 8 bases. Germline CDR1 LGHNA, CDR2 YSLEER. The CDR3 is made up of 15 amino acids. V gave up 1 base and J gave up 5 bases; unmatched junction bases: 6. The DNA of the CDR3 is TGCGCCAGCAGCCAAGGAAGCGGGGGCTGGGAGACCCAGTACTTC. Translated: CASSQGSGGWETQYF.

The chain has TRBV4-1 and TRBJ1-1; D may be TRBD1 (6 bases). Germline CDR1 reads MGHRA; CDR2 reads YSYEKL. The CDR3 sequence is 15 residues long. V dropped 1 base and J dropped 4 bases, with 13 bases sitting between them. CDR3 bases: TGCGCCAGCAGCCAAGTATCCGGGGGCGGCACTGAAGCTTTCTTT. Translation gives CASSQVSGGGTEAFF.

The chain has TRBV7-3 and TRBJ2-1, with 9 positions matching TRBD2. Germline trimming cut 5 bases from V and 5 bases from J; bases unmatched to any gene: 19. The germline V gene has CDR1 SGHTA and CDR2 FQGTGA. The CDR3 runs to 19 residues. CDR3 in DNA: TGTGCCAGCAGCCAAGTACCGGGACTAGCAGAGGGGGGACACAATGAGCAGTTCTTC. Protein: CASSQVPGLAEGGHNEQFF.

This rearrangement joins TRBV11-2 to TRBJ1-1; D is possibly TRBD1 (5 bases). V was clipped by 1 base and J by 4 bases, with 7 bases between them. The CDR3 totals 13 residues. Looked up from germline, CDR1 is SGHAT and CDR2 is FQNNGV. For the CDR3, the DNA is TGTGCCAGCAGCTTAGCCCAGGGCACTGAAGCTTTCTTT. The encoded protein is CASSLAQGTEAFF. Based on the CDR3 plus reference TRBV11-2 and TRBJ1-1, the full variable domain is EAGVAQSPRYKIIEKRQSVAFWCNPISGHATLYWYQQILGQGPKLLIQFQNNGVVDDSQLPKDRFSAERLKGVDSTLKIQPAKLEDSAVYLCASSLAQGTEAFFGQGTRLTVV.

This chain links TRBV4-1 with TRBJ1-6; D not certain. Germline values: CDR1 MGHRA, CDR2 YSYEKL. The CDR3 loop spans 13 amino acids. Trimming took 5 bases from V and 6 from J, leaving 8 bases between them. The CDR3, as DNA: TGCGCCAGCAGCGGCGGCAGTAATTCACCCCTCCACTTT. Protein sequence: CASSGGSNSPLHF.

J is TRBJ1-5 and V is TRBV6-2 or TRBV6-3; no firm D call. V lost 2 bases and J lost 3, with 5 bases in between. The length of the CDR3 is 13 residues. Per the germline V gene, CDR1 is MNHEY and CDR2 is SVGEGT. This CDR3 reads CASSYESNQPQHF. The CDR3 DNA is TGTGCCAGCAGTTACGAGTCCAATCAGCCCCAGCATTTT.

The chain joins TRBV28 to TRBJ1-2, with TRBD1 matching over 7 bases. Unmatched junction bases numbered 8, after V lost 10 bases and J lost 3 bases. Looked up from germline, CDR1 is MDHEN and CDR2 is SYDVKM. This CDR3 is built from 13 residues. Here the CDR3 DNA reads TGTGCCACCTTGACAGGGCGAGACTATGGCTACACCTTC. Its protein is CATLTGRDYGYTF.

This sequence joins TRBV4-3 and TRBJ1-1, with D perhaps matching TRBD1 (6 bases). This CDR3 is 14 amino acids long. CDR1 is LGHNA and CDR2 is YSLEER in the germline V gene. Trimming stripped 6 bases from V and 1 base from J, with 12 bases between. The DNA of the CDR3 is TGCGCCAGCAGTACCGACAGGACGAACACTGAAGCTTTCTTT. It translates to CASSTDRTNTEAFF.

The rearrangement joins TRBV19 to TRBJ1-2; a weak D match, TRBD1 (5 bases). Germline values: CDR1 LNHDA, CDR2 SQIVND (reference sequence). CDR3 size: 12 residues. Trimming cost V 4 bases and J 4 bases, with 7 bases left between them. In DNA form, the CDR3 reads TGTGCCAGTAGTAGGACAACCTATGGCTACACCTTC. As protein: CASSRTTYGYTF.

Written as DNA, the CDR3 is TGTGCCAGATCAAGAGAAAGGGATTACGAGCAGTACTTC. This codes for CARSRERDYEQYF. J is TRBJ2-7 and V is TRBV28; D gene uncertain. Germline CDR1 is MDHEN and CDR2 is SYDVKM. The CDR3 is 13 amino acids. V was cut by 9 bases and J by 4 bases, with 16 bases left in between.

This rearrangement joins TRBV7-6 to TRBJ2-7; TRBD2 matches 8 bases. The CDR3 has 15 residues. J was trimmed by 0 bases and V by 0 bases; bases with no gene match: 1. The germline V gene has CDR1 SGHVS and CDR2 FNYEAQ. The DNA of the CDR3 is TGTGCCAGCAGCTTAGCTCGGGGGGGCTCCTACGAGCAGTACTTC. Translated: CASSLARGGSYEQYF.

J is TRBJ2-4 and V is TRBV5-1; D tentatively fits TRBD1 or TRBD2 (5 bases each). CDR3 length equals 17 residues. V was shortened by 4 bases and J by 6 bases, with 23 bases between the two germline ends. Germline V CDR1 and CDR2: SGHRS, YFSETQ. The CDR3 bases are TGCGCCAGCAGCGTGAGGGGCGGCTTAGAGCTTAGAAACATTCAGTACTTC. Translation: CASSVRGGLELRNIQYF.

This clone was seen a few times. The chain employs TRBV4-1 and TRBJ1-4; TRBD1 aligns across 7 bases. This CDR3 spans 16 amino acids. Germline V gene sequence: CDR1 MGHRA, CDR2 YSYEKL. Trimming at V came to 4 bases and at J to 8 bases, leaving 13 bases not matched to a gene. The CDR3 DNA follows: TGCGCCAGCAGCCGACAAACGAACAGGGGTGGGGAAAAACTGTTTTTT. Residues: CASSRQTNRGGEKLFF.

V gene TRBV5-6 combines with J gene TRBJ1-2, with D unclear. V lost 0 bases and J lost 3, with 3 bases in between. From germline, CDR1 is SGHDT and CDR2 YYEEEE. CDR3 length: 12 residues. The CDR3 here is CASSLADYGYTF. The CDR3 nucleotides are TGTGCCAGCAGCTTGGCCGACTATGGCTACACCTTC.

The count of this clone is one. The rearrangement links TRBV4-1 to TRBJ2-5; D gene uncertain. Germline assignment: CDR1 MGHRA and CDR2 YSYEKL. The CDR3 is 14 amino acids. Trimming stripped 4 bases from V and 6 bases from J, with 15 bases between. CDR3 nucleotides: TGCGCCAGCAGCCTGGGCCTCTGGGGAAAGACCCAGTACTTC. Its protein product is CASSLGLWGKTQYF.

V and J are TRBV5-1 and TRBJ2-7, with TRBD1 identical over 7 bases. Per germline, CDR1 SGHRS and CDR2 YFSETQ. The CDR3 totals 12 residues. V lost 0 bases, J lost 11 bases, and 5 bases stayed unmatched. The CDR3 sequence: CASSLVGQGEYF. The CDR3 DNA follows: TGCGCCAGCAGCTTGGTCGGTCAGGGGGAGTACTTC.

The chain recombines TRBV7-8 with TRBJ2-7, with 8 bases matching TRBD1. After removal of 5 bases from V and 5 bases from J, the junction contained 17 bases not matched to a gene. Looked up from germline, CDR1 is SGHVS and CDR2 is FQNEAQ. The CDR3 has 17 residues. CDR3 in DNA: TGTGCCAGCAGCACGCGGTCGTCAGGACAGGGTGCCAACGAGCAGTACTTC. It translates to CASSTRSSGQGANEQYF.

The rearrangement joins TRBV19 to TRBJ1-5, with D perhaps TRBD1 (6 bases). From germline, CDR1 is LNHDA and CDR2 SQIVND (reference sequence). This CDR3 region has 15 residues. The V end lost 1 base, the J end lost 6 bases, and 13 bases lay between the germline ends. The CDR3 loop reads CASSIGRGGGQPQHF. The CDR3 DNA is TGTGCCAGTAGTATAGGTCGTGGGGGCGGTCAGCCCCAGCATTTT.

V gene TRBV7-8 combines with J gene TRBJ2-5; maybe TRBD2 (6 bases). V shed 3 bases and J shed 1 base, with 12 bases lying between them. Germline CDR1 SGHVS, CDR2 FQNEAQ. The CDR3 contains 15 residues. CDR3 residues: CASSLMLGGQETQYF. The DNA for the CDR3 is TGTGCCAGCAGCTTGATGTTGGGGGGCCAAGAGACCCAGTACTTC.

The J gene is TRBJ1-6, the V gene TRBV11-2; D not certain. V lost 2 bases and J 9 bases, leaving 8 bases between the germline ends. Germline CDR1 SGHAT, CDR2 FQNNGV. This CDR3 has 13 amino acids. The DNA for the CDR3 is TGTGCCAGCAGCTTAACTTTATCTTCACCCCTCCACTTT. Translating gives CASSLTLSSPLHF. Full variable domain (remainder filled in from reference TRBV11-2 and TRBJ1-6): EAGVAQSPRYKIIEKRQSVAFWCNPISGHATLYWYQQILGQGPKLLIQFQNNGVVDDSQLPKDRFSAERLKGVDSTLKIQPAKLEDSAVYLCASSLTLSSPLHFGNGTRLTVT.